This TCR beta chain is drawn from a study of cytomegalovirus exposure and HLA in healthy donors. Findings and caveats of the study: Earlier results showed most TCR beta V segments being productive about 87% or about 30% of the time. Highly shared sequence variants in one cluster were likely a sequencing artifact.

While unrecorded immune exposures were likely, the donors were nominally healthy when sampled. Note on this clone: Antigen unknown.

Germline CDR1 and CDR2: LNHDA and SQIVND (reference sequence). J gave up 3 bases and V 9 bases, and 10 bases lay outside the gene matches. This CDR3 contains 15 residues. The PCR contained 60 Vbeta and 13 Jbeta primers. The data were produced by immunoSEQ multiplex PCR, yet TCRdb's version contains in-frame clones alone and is incomplete. The sample contains some 180,000 clones, roughly 9.4% of which appear only once. This TCR derives from a woman aged 25 to 39 in good health and CMV-seropositive. Sequenced sample: PBMCs. The chain has TRBV19 and TRBJ1-5, with 8 bases that match TRBD1. As DNA, the CDR3 is TGTGCCAGCCTGCGACAGGGGTCCTCCAATCAGCCCCAGCATTTT. It yields the protein CASLRQGSSNQPQHF.